The 10 T cell receptor beta chains below come from one sample, sequenced in a study of shared clonotypes between healthy human individuals. Only in-frame clones appear in the TCRdb table, and some are missing; sequencing was by immunoSEQ multiplex PCR. The table has more than 850,000 clones, 78% seen once. Input material: memory CD4+ T cells from PBMCs. Subset meaning: CD45RA-negative fraction. The receptors originated from a man between 18 and 29 years old in good health. Some clones in this sample may be carry-over from other donors' samples.

Points on this clone: This specimen includes other DNA sequences encoding the same CDR3. This chain links TRBV5-6 with TRBJ2-7, with D possibly TRBD1 on 5 matching bases. Trimming removed 0 bases from V and 5 bases from J, with 9 bases in between. The CDR3 has 13 residues. CDR1 is SGHDT, CDR2 YYEEEE, per germline. CDR3 residues: CASSLGGADEQYF. The CDR3 DNA reads as TGTGCCAGCAGCTTGGGTGGGGCGGACGAGCAGTACTTC.

The CDR3 reads CASSLGGSVGTEAFF. The CDR3 DNA reads TGCGCCAGCAGCCTGGGGGGTTCGGTGGGCACTGAAGCTTTCTTT. The genes are TRBV5-1 and TRBJ1-1; TRBD1 is a possible D gene (5 bases). Germline assignment: CDR1 SGHRS and CDR2 YFSETQ. The CDR3 loop spans 15 amino acids. V was pared by 4 bases and J by 4 bases, with 17 bases between.

V is TRBV7-2 and J is TRBJ1-2; D gene unclear. Germline-derived CDR1 and CDR2 are SGHTA and FQGNSA. V dropped 4 bases and J dropped 8 bases, with 8 bases sitting between them. This CDR3 is built from 11 residues. CDR3 DNA: TGTGCCAGCAGCTCGTACCCGGGCTACACCTTC. Protein sequence: CASSSYPGYTF.

This clone occurred once. CDR3 nucleotide sequence: TGTGCCAGCAGTACGGGGGCCCGGAACACTGAAGCTTTCTTT. This sequence encodes CASSTGARNTEAFF. V and J are TRBV7-3 and TRBJ1-1; D may be TRBD1 (6 bases). The V gene lost 6 bases and the J gene lost 1 base, with 12 bases spanning the gap. In germline, CDR1 is SGHTA, CDR2 FQGTGA. The CDR3 totals 14 residues.

The V and J genes are TRBV6-1 and TRBJ2-7; D not certain. The germline V gene has CDR1 MNHNS and CDR2 SASEGT. V lost 4 bases to trimming and J lost 6 bases, with 16 bases between them. CDR3 size: 14 residues. DNA of the CDR3: TGTGCCAGCAGTGGGACCGCATTTTTAGGCGAGCAGTACTTC. Its translation: CASSGTAFLGEQYF.

About this clone itself: This likely came from a read error, as a far larger clone is one base away. The gene calls are TRBV14 and TRBJ2-3; no reliable D call. Germline CDR1 is SGHDN and CDR2 is FVKESK. Trimming removed 0 bases from V and 1 base from J, with 2 bases in between. The CDR3 contains 13 residues. Here the CDR3 DNA reads TGTGCCAGCAGCCAAGATCGCACAGATACGCAGTATTTT. Translation: CASSQDRTDTQYF. Drawing the rest from reference TRBV14 and TRBJ2-3, the complete variable domain is EAGVTQFPSHSVIEKGQTVTLRCDPISGHDNLYWYRRVMGKEIKFLLHFVKESKQDESGMPNNRFLAERTGGTYSTLKVQPAELEDSGVYFCASSQDRTDTQYFGPGTRLTVL.

This clone has only a few counts. J is TRBJ1-5 and V is TRBV28; D ambiguous. From germline, CDR1 is MDHEN and CDR2 SYDVKM. The V end was cut by 5 bases, the J end by 7 bases, with 12 bases between. CDR3 length: 13 residues. The CDR3 sequence: CASSADRPQPQHF. DNA of the CDR3: TGTGCCAGCAGTGCAGACCGTCCCCAGCCCCAGCATTTT.

This clone has just a few counts. The chain employs TRBV27 and TRBJ2-7, with 11 bases identical to TRBD2. The CDR3 covers 15 residues. Germline V gives CDR1 MNHEY, CDR2 SMNVEV (reference sequence). V was clipped by 5 bases and J by 2 bases; unmatched bases: 5. CDR3 bases: TGTGCCAGCAGTCCCATAGCGGGAGGGCCCTACGAGCAGTACTTC. Its translation: CASSPIAGGPYEQYF.

This clone was seen only a few times. The CDR3 DNA reads TGTGCCAGCAGTGAATATAGGGGGGCGAACTATGGCTACACCTTC. Its translation: CASSEYRGANYGYTF. The chain combines TRBV25-1 with TRBJ1-2, with D perhaps TRBD1 (6 bases). The V end was cut by 0 bases, the J end by 2 bases, with 10 bases between. Germline V gives CDR1 MGHDK, CDR2 SYGVNS. This CDR3 has 15 residues.

This chain joins TRBV19 and TRBJ1-3; a weak D match, TRBD1 (5 bases). Trimming left V 4 bases short and J 0 bases short, with 10 bases between. The germline gives CDR1 LNHDA, CDR2 SQIVND (reference sequence). The CDR3 sequence is 15 residues long. DNA of the CDR3: TGTGCCAGTAGTACGACAGTTACCTCTGGAAACACCATATATTTT. Residues: CASSTTVTSGNTIYF.